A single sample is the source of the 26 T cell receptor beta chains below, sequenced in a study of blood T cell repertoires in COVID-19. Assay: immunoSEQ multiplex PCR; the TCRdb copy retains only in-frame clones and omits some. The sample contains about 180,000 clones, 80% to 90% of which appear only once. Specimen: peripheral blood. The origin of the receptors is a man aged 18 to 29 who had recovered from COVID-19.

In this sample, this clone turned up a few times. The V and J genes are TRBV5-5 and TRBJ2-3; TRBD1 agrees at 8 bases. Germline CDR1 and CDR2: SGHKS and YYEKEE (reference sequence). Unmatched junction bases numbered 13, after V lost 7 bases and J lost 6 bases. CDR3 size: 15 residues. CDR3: CASCGGTGVTDTQYF. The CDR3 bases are TGTGCCAGCTGCGGCGGGACAGGAGTTACTGATACGCAGTATTTT. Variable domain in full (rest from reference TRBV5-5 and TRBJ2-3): DAGVTQSPTHLIKTRGQQVTLRCSPISGHKSVSWYQQVLGQGPQFIFQYYEKEERGRGNFPDRFSARQFPNYSSELNVNALLLGDSALYLCASCGGTGVTDTQYFGPGTRLTVL.

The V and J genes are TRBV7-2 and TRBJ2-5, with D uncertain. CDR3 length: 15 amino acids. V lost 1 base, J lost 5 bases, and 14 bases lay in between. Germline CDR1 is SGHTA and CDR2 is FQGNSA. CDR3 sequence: CASSLESRISETQYF. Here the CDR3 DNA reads TGTGCCAGCAGCTTAGAGTCTAGGATTAGTGAGACCCAGTACTTC.

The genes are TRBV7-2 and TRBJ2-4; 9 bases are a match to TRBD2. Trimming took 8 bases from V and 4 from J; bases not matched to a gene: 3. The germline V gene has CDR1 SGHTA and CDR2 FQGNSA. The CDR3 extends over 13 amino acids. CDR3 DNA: TGTGCCAGCCATGCGGGAGGGAAAAACATTCAGTACTTC. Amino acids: CASHAGGKNIQYF.

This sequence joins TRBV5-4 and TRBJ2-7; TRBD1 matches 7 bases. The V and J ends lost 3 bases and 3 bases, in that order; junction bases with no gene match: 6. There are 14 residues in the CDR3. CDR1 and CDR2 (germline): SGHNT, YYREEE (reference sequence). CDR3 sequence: CASSSGTANYEQYF. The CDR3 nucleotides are TGTGCCAGCAGCTCTGGGACAGCTAACTACGAGCAGTACTTC.

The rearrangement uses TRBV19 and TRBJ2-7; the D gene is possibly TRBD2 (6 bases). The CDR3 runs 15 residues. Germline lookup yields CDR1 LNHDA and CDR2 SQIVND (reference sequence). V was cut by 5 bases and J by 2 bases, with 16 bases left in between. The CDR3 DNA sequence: TGTGCCAGTAGTGCTTCGTCGGGGGTAACCTACGAGCAGTACTTC. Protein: CASSASSGVTYEQYF.

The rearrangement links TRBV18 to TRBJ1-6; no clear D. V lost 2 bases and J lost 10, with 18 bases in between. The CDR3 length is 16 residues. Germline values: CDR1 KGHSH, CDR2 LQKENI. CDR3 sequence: CASSPDLRSRGSPLHF. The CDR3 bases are TGTGCCAGCTCACCAGATCTACGAAGTCGGGGATCACCCCTCCACTTT.

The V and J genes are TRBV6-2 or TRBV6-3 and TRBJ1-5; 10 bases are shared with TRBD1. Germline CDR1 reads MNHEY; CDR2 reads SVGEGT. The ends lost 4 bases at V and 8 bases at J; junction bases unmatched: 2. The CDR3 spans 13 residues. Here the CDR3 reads CASSWDRGKPQHF. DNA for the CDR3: TGTGCCAGCAGTTGGGACAGGGGTAAGCCCCAGCATTTT.

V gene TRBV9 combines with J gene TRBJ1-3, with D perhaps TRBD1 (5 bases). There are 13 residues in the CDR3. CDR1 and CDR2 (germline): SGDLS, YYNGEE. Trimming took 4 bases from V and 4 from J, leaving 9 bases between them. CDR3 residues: CASSSQGGNTIYF. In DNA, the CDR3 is TGTGCCAGCAGCAGCCAGGGAGGAAACACCATATATTTT.

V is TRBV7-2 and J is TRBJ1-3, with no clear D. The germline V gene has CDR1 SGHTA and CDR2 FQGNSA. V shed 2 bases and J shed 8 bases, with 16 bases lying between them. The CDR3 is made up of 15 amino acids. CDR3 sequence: CASSLQTHYVDTIYF. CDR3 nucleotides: TGTGCCAGCAGCTTACAGACTCACTACGTAGACACCATATATTTT.

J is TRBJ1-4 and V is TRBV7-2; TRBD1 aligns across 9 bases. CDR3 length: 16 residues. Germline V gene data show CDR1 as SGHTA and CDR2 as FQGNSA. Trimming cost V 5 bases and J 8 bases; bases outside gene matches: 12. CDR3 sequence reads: CASSEENTGGREKLFF. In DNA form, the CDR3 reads TGTGCCAGCAGCGAAGAAAATACAGGGGGCAGGGAAAAACTGTTTTTT.

This chain's CDR3 is CATGEGTNQPQHF. CDR3 in DNA: TGTGCCACTGGGGAGGGGACTAATCAGCCCCAGCATTTT. The V and J genes are TRBV10-3 and TRBJ1-5; D is possibly TRBD1 (5 bases). With 10 bases removed from V and 4 bases from J, the gap between germline ends came to 14 bases. Germline V lookup: CDR1 ENHRY, CDR2 SYGVKD. The CDR3 length is 13 residues.

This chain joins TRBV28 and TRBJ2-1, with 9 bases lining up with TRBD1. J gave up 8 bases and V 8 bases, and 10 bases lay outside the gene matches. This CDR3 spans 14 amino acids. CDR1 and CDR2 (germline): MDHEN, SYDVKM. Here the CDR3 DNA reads TGTGCCAGCGATCCGGGACAGGGTTGGTATGAGCAGTTCTTC. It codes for CASDPGQGWYEQFF. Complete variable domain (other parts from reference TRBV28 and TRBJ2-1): DVKVTQSSRYLVKRTGEKVFLECVQDMDHENMFWYRQDPGLGLRLIYFSYDVKMKEKGDIPEGYSVSREKKERFSLILESASTNQTSMYLCASDPGQGWYEQFFGPGTRLTVL.

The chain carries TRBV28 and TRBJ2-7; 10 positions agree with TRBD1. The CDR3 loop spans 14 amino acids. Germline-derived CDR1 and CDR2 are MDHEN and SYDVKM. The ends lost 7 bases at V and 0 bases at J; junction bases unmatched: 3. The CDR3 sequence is CASTRTGGSYEQYF. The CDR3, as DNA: TGTGCCAGCACTCGGACAGGGGGCTCCTACGAGCAGTACTTC.

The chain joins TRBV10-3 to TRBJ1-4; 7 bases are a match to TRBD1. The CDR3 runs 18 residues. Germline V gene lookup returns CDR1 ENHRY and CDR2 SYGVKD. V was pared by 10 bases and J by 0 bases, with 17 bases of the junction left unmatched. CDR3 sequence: CATGRGSTGTATNEKLFF. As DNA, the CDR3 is TGTGCCACCGGGAGGGGATCGACAGGGACGGCAACTAATGAAAAACTGTTTTTT.

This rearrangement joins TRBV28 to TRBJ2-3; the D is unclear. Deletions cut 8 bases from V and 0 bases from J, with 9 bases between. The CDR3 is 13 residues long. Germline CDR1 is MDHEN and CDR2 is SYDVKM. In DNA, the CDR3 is TGTGCCAGCGAAGAGTATAGCACAGATACGCAGTATTTT. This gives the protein CASEEYSTDTQYF.

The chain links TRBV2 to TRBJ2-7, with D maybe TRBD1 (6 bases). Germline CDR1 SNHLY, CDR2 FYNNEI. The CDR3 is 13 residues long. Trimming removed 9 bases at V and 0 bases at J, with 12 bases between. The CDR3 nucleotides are TGTGCCAGTTCTCGGGACAACTCCTACGAGCAGTACTTC. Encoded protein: CASSRDNSYEQYF.

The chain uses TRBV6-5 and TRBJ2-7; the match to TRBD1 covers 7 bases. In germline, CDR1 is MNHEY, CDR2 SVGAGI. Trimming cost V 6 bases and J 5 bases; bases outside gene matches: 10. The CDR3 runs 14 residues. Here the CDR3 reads CASSSTGVKNEQYF. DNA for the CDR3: TGTGCCAGCAGCTCTACAGGGGTGAAGAACGAGCAGTACTTC.

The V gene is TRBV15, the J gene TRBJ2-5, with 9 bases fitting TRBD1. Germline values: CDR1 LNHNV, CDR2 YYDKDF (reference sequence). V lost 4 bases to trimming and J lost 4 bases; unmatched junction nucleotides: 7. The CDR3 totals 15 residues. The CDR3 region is CATSTDRGVLETQYF. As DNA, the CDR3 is TGTGCCACCAGCACGGACAGGGGCGTTTTAGAGACCCAGTACTTC.

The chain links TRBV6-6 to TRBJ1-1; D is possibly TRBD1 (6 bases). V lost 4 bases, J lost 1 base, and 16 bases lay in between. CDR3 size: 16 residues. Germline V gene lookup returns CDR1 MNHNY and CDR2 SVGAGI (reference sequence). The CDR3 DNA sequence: TGTGCCAGCAGTTCACGGACAGCATGGAGGAACACTGAAGCTTTCTTT. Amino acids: CASSSRTAWRNTEAFF.

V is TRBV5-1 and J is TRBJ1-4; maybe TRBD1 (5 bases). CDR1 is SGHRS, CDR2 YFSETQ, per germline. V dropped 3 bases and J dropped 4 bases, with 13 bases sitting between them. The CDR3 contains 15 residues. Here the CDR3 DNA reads TGCGCCAGCAGCTCCCAGGGTATGGGTAATGAAAAACTGTTTTTT. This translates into CASSSQGMGNEKLFF.

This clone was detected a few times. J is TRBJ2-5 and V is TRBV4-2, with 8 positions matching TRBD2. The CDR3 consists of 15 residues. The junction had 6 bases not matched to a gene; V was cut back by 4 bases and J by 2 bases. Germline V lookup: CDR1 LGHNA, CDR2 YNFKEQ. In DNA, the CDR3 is TGTGCCAGCAGCCCACTAGCGGAGCCACAAGAGACCCAGTACTTC. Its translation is CASSPLAEPQETQYF.

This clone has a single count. CDR3 sequence reads: CASSLVYLAGLETQYF. As DNA, the CDR3 is TGTGCCAGCAGCTTGGTATATCTAGCGGGGCTGGAGACCCAGTACTTC. The rearrangement links TRBV5-6 to TRBJ2-5, with 9 bases lining up with TRBD2. The ends lost 0 bases at V and 5 bases at J; junction bases unmatched: 8. From germline, CDR1 is SGHDT and CDR2 YYEEEE. The CDR3 totals 16 residues.

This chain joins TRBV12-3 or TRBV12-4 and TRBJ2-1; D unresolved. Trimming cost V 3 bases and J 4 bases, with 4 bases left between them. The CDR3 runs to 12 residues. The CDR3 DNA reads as TGTGCCAGCAGTTTTAAATACAATGAGCAGTTCTTC. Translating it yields CASSFKYNEQFF.

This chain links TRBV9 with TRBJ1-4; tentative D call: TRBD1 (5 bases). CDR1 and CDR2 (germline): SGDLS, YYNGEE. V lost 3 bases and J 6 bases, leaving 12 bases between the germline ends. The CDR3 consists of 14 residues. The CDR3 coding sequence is TGTGCCAGCAGCGCGGCCCGGGGGGATGAAAAACTGTTTTTT. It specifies CASSAARGDEKLFF.

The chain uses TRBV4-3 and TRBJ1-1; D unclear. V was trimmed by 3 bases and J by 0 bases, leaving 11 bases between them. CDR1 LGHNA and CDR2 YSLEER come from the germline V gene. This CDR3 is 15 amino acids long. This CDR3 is CASSHRLPVNTEAFF. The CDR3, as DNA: TGCGCCAGCAGCCACCGTTTACCAGTGAACACTGAAGCTTTCTTT.

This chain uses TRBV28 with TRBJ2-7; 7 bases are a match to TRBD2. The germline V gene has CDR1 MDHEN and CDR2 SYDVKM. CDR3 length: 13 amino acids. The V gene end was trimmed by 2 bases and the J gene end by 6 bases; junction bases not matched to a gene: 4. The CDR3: CASSLAGVGEQYF. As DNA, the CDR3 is TGTGCCAGCAGTTTAGCGGGGGTGGGCGAGCAGTACTTC. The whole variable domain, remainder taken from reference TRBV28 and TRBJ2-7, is DVKVTQSSRYLVKRTGEKVFLECVQDMDHENMFWYRQDPGLGLRLIYFSYDVKMKEKGDIPEGYSVSREKKERFSLILESASTNQTSMYLCASSLAGVGEQYFGPGTRLTVT.